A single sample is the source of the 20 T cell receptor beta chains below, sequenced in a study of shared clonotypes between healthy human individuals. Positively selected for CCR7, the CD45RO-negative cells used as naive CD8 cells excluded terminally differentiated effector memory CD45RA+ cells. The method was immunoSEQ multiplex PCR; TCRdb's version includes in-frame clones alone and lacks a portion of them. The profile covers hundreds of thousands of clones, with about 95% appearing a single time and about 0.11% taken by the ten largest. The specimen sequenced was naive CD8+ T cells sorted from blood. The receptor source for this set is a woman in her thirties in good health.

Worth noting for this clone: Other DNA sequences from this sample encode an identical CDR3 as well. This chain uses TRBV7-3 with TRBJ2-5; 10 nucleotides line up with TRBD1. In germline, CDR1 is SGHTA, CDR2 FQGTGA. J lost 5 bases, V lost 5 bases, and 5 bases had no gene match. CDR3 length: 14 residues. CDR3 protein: CASSPTGGRETQYF. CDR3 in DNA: TGTGCCAGCAGCCCGACAGGGGGCCGGGAGACCCAGTACTTC.

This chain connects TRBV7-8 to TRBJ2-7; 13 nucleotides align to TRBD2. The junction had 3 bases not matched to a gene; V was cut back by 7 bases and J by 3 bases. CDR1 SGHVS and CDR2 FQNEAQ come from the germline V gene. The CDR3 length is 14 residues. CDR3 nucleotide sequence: TGTGCCAGCATCCGGACTAGCGGGAGCTACGAGCAGTACTTC. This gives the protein CASIRTSGSYEQYF.

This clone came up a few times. This chain's CDR3 is CASTRGTGDEQFF. Written as DNA, the CDR3 is TGTGCCAGCACCCGCGGGACAGGGGACGAGCAGTTCTTC. The genes are TRBV27 and TRBJ2-1; TRBD1 matches 10 bases. Germline CDR1 is MNHEY and CDR2 is SMNVEV (reference sequence). The CDR3 spans 13 residues. Germline trimming cut 7 bases from V and 10 bases from J; bases unmatched to any gene: 7.

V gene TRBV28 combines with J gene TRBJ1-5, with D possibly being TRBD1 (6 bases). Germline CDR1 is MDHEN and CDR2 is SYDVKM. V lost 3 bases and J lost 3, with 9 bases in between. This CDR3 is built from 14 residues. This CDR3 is CASSFGTINQPQHF. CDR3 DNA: TGTGCCAGCAGTTTCGGGACAATCAATCAGCCCCAGCATTTT.

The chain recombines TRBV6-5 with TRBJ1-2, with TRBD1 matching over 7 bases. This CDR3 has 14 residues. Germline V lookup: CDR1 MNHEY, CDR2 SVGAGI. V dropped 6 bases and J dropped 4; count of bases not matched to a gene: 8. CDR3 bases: TGTGCCAGCAGCCCCACAGGGGAATCCTATGGCTACACCTTC. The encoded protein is CASSPTGESYGYTF.

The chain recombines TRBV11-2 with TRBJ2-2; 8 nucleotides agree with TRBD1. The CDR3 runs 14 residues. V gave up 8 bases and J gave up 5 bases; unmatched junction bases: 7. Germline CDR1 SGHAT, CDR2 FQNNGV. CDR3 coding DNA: TGTGCCAGCGCCGGGACAGGACGTACCGGGGAGCTGTTTTTT. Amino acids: CASAGTGRTGELFF.

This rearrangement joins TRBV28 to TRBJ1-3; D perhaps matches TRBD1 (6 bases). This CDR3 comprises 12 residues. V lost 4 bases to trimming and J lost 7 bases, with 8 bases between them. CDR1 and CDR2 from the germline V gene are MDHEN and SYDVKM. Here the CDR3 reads CASSWTENTIYF. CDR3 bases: TGTGCCAGCAGTTGGACAGAGAACACCATATATTTT.

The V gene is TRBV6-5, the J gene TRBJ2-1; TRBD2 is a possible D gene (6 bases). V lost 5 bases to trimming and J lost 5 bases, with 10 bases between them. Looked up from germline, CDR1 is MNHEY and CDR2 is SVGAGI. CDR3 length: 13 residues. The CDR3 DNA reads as TGTGCCAGCAGTCAGGGACTGAACAATGAGCAGTTCTTC. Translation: CASSQGLNNEQFF.

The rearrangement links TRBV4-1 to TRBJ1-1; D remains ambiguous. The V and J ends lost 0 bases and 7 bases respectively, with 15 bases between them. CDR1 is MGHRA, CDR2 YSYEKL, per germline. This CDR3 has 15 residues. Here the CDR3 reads CASSQDRRPEVEAFF. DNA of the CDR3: TGCGCCAGCAGCCAAGATCGAAGACCTGAGGTTGAAGCTTTCTTT.

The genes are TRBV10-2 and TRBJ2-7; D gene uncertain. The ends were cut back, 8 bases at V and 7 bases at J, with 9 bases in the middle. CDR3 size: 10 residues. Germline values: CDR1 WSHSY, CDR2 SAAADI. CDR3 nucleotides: TGCGCCAGCGGTCAAAAAGAGCAGTACTTC. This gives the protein CASGQKEQYF.

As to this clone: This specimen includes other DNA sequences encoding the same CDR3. CDR3 region: CASSQGGGYEQYF. Here the CDR3 DNA reads TGCGCCAGCAGCCAGGGCGGCGGTTACGAGCAGTACTTC. V gene TRBV4-1 combines with J gene TRBJ2-7, with D hard to call. V lost 3 bases and J lost 4, with 10 bases in between. Germline CDR1 MGHRA, CDR2 YSYEKL. This CDR3 is 13 amino acids long.

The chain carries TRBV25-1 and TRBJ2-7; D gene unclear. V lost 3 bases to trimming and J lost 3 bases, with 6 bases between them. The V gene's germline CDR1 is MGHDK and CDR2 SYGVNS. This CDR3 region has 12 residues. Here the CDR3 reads CASSDSFYEQYF. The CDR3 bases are TGTGCCAGCAGTGACAGTTTCTACGAGCAGTACTTC.

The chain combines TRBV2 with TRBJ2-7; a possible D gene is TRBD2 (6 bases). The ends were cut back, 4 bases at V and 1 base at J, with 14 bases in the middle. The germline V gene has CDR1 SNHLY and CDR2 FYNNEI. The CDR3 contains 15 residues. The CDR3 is CASSVMRDVSYEQYF. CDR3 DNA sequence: TGTGCCAGCAGTGTTATGCGGGACGTTTCCTACGAGCAGTACTTC.

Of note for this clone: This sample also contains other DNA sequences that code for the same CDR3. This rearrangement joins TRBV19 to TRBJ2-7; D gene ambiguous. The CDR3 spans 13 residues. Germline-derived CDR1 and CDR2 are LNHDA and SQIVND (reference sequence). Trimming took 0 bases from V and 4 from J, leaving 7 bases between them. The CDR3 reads CASSIDRGYEQYF. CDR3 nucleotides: TGTGCCAGTAGTATAGATCGAGGTTACGAGCAGTACTTC.

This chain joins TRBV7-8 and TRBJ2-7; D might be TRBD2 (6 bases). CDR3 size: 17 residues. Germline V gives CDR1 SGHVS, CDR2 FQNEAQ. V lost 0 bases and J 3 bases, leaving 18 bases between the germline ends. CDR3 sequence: CASSLAGDALGGYEQYF. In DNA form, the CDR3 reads TGTGCCAGCAGCTTAGCGGGGGATGCCCTGGGGGGCTACGAGCAGTACTTC.

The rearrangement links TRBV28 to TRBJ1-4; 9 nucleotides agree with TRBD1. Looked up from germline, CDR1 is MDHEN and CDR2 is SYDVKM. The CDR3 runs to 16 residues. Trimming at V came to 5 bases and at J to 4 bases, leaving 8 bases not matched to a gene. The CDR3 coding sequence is TGTGCCAGCAGTGTGCTAACAGGGGGCCTTAATGAAAAACTGTTTTTT. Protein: CASSVLTGGLNEKLFF.

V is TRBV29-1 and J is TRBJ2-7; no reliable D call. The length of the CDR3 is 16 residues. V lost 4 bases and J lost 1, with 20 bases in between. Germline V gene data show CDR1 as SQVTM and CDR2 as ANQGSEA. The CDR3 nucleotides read TGCAGCGTTGTGCGGATGGGGAACGACATTTCCTACGAGCAGTACTTC. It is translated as CSVVRMGNDISYEQYF.

The CDR3 reads CASSKEGRYEQYF. CDR3 nucleotide sequence: TGTGCCAGCAGTAAGGAAGGCCGGTACGAGCAGTACTTC. The chain joins TRBV28 to TRBJ2-7; D gene uncertain. The CDR3 extends over 13 amino acids. The germline gives CDR1 MDHEN, CDR2 SYDVKM. V lost 5 bases and J 4 bases, leaving 12 bases between the germline ends. Filled out from reference TRBV28 and TRBJ2-7, the complete variable domain reads DVKVTQSSRYLVKRTGEKVFLECVQDMDHENMFWYRQDPGLGLRLIYFSYDVKMKEKGDIPEGYSVSREKKERFSLILESASTNQTSMYLCASSKEGRYEQYFGPGTRLTVT.

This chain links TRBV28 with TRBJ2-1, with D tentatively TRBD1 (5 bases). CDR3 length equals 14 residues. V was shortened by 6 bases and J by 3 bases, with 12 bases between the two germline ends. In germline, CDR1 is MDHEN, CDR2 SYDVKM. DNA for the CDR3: TGTGCCAGCAGCCCGATGACAGTCTACAATGAGCAGTTCTTC. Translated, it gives CASSPMTVYNEQFF. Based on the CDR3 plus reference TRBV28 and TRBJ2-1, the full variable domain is DVKVTQSSRYLVKRTGEKVFLECVQDMDHENMFWYRQDPGLGLRLIYFSYDVKMKEKGDIPEGYSVSREKKERFSLILESASTNQTSMYLCASSPMTVYNEQFFGPGTRLTVL.

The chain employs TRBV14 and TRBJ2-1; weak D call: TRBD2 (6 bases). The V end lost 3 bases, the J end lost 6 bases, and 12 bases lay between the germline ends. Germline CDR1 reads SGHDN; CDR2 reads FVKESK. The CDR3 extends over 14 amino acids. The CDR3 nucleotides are TGTGCCAGCAGCCATACCGGGGGATTCAATGAGCAGTTCTTC. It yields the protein CASSHTGGFNEQFF.